These 19 T cell receptor beta chains originate from one sample sequenced in a study of blood T cell repertoires in COVID-19. Repertoires were generated with immunoSEQ multiplex PCR, while TCRdb's copy carries only in-frame clones and drops some. Of about 230,000 clones in the sample, 80% to 90% are singletons; the top ten hold around 3.7%. Sequenced input: PBMCs or T cells enriched from blood (not recorded which). All receptors come from a woman between 25 and 40 years old who had been exposed to COVID-19.

This clone has just one count. The chain carries TRBV10-2 and TRBJ1-2; TRBD1 matches 8 bases. CDR3 length: 13 residues. CDR1 is WSHSY, CDR2 SAAADI, per germline. V gave up 6 bases and J gave up 7 bases; unmatched junction bases: 7. CDR3 sequence reads: CASRPGQGSGYTF. DNA of the CDR3: TGCGCCAGCAGACCCGGACAGGGAAGTGGCTACACCTTC.

This rearrangement joins TRBV7-9 to TRBJ2-7; D might be TRBD1 (6 bases). Between the trimmed V and J ends, which lost 0 bases and 6 bases, there was a span of 12 bases. Germline lookup yields CDR1 SEHNR and CDR2 FQNEAQ (reference sequence). The CDR3 extends over 14 amino acids. CDR3 coding DNA: TGTGCCAGCAGCTTAGCTTCCAGGGGTGGCGAGCAGTACTTC. It specifies CASSLASRGGEQYF.

The rearrangement uses TRBV6-1 and TRBJ2-1; D uncertain. V was shortened by 2 bases and J by 8 bases, with 16 bases between the two germline ends. There are 15 residues in the CDR3. From germline, CDR1 is MNHNS and CDR2 SASEGT. CDR3 region: CASSERGSRYHEQFF. For the CDR3, the DNA is TGTGCCAGCAGTGAACGTGGTAGCAGATACCATGAGCAGTTCTTC.

The genes are TRBV12-3 or TRBV12-4 and TRBJ1-1, with TRBD1 as a possible D gene (5 bases). This CDR3 comprises 13 residues. V lost 6 bases and J lost 5, with 13 bases in between. CDR3 sequence reads: CASRSTRVTEAFF. The CDR3 DNA sequence: TGTGCCAGCAGGTCGACCAGGGTTACTGAAGCTTTCTTT.

This chain joins TRBV19 and TRBJ2-1; the match to TRBD2 covers 8 bases. Germline CDR1 reads LNHDA; CDR2 reads SQIVND (reference sequence). With 1 base clipped from V and 7 bases from J, the junction kept 9 bases outside the gene matches. This CDR3 is built from 16 residues. The CDR3: CASSIAMGLGGNEQFF. In DNA form, the CDR3 reads TGTGCCAGTAGTATAGCCATGGGACTAGGAGGGAATGAGCAGTTCTTC.

This chain joins TRBV9 and TRBJ1-5; TRBD1 might be the D (6 bases). This CDR3 contains 14 residues. V was shortened by 3 bases and J by 4 bases, with 11 bases between the two germline ends. Per germline, CDR1 SGDLS and CDR2 YYNGEE. The CDR3 coding sequence is TGTGCCAGCAGCGAGGGGGGGGCGAATCAGCCCCAGCATTTT. As protein: CASSEGGANQPQHF.

J is TRBJ1-2 and V is TRBV5-5; 10 bases agree with TRBD1. The CDR3 has 14 amino acids. In germline, CDR1 is SGHKS, CDR2 YYEKEE (reference sequence). With V trimmed by 4 bases and J by 2 bases, 2 bases remained unmatched. The CDR3 DNA sequence: TGTGCCAGCAGCCAGACAGGGGGCAACTATGGCTACACCTTC. Encoded protein: CASSQTGGNYGYTF.

CDR3: CASSLVQAGVSFF. Here the CDR3 DNA reads TGTGCCAGCAGCTTAGTCCAAGCGGGAGTTTCTTTCTTC. This chain joins TRBV7-2 and TRBJ2-1, with 8 bases that match TRBD2. The CDR3 is made up of 13 amino acids. V trimming: 1 base; J trimming: 16 bases; junction bases outside the gene matches: 9. CDR1 is SGHTA and CDR2 is FQGNSA in the germline V gene.

The rearrangement links TRBV7-6 to TRBJ2-7, with 13 bases matching TRBD2. V was clipped by 5 bases and J by 0 bases; unmatched bases: 4. Germline V gives CDR1 SGHVS, CDR2 FNYEAQ. There are 16 residues in the CDR3. CDR3 residues: CASSPRTSGSSYEQYF. CDR3 sequence (DNA): TGTGCCAGCAGCCCCCGGACTAGCGGGAGCTCCTACGAGCAGTACTTC.

This sequence joins TRBV2 and TRBJ2-1, with a possible D match to TRBD2 (7 bases). From germline, CDR1 is SNHLY and CDR2 FYNNEI. V gave up 10 bases and J gave up 4 bases, with 14 bases separating them. This CDR3 is built from 13 residues. CDR3 bases: TGTGCCAAGGGGGGGAGGCAGTACAATGAGCAGTTCTTC. Translating it yields CAKGGRQYNEQFF.

This chain joins TRBV19 and TRBJ2-2; tentatively, D is TRBD1 (6 bases). CDR1 is LNHDA and CDR2 is SQIVND in the germline V gene (reference sequence). This CDR3 region has 14 residues. V lost 6 bases and J 0 bases, leaving 8 bases between the germline ends. CDR3 nucleotides: TGTGCCAGTAGGCAGGGGTCGAACACCGGGGAGCTGTTTTTT. Residues: CASRQGSNTGELFF.

This sequence joins TRBV25-1 and TRBJ2-5, with D possibly matching TRBD1 (5 bases). V was pared by 5 bases and J by 1 base, with 17 bases between. CDR1 and CDR2 (germline): MGHDK, SYGVNS. The CDR3 runs to 16 residues. The CDR3 DNA reads TGTGCCAGCAGTATTCAGCGTATAGGGGTCCAAGAGACCCAGTACTTC. Its translation: CASSIQRIGVQETQYF.

The CDR3 DNA follows: TGCGCCAGCAGCTTAGGTAGCGTGGGAAGAGGAGAGACCCAGTACTTC. It encodes CASSLGSVGRGETQYF. The J gene is TRBJ2-5, the V gene TRBV5-1, with D tentatively TRBD2 (5 bases). There are 16 residues in the CDR3. CDR1 is SGHRS, CDR2 YFSETQ, per germline. V dropped 2 bases and J dropped 4 bases, with 18 bases sitting between them.

The CDR3 sequence is CASTGTSGAGELFF. CDR3 DNA sequence: TGTGCCAGCACCGGGACTAGCGGCGCCGGGGAGCTGTTTTTT. V is TRBV2 and J is TRBJ2-2; the match to TRBD2 covers 11 bases. Germline V gene lookup returns CDR1 SNHLY and CDR2 FYNNEI. V gave up 7 bases and J gave up 6 bases; unmatched junction bases: 4. CDR3 length: 14 amino acids.

The genes are TRBV19 and TRBJ1-1; tentatively, D is TRBD1 (6 bases). The CDR3 contains 14 residues. Germline V gene sequence: CDR1 LNHDA, CDR2 SQIVND (reference sequence). The germline V and J ends were trimmed by 2 bases and 1 base, with 8 bases remaining between them. The CDR3 loop is CASSINRENTEAFF. In DNA form, the CDR3 reads TGTGCCAGTAGTATAAACAGGGAGAACACTGAAGCTTTCTTT.

In DNA form, the CDR3 reads TGCGCCAGCAGCCAGGATACAGCGGGGAGAGCCCATGAGCAGTTCTTC. Translation gives CASSQDTAGRAHEQFF. This chain uses TRBV4-1 with TRBJ2-1; 7 positions agree with TRBD2. Per germline, CDR1 MGHRA and CDR2 YSYEKL. The V and J ends lost 3 bases and 8 bases, in that order; junction bases with no gene match: 13. CDR3 size: 16 residues.

This chain links TRBV30 with TRBJ2-5, with D maybe TRBD2 (7 bases). Looked up from germline, CDR1 is GTSNPN and CDR2 is SVGIG (reference sequence). The CDR3 length is 13 residues. Trimming pared 1 base from V and 4 bases from J, leaving 10 bases between. The CDR3 spells CAWSGGGGETQYF. The CDR3 nucleotides are TGTGCCTGGAGTGGGGGAGGGGGAGAGACCCAGTACTTC.

The V and J genes are TRBV7-2 and TRBJ2-7; D may be TRBD2 (5 bases). The V and J ends lost 2 bases and 5 bases respectively, with 16 bases between them. Germline lookup yields CDR1 SGHTA and CDR2 FQGNSA. This CDR3 is built from 15 residues. CDR3 amino acids: CASSLIWELRHEQYF. In nucleotides, the CDR3 is TGTGCCAGCAGCTTAATATGGGAGTTGCGACACGAGCAGTACTTC.

The chain couples TRBV6-5 to TRBJ1-1; TRBD1 is a possible D gene (5 bases). Trimming left V 5 bases short and J 7 bases short, with 11 bases between. The CDR3 runs to 12 residues. CDR1 is MNHEY and CDR2 is SVGAGI in the germline V gene. The CDR3 sequence is CASSRGSGEAFF. In DNA, the CDR3 is TGTGCCAGCAGTAGGGGTTCAGGTGAAGCTTTCTTT.